Listed below are T cell receptor beta chains from one sample, sequenced in a study of control samples from healthy donors and cancer patients. Assay used: immunoSEQ multiplex PCR; TCRdb lists only in-frame clones, some missing. The data hold 120,000 or so clones, with roughly nine tenths observed a single time. What was sequenced was blood. These receptors originate from a man between 18 and 35 years old in good health. CDR3s leave out the opening cysteine and the closing phenylalanine or tryptophan. Each record gives: V gene, clone size, CDR3 protein. Size tells how often a clone was seen (once, few, many) or the class of an expanded clone, and some rows leave it out.

>TRBV6-5|few
ASSWDRAGNQPQH
>TRBV7-2|.
ASSPGGQAKAAQY
>TRBV2|.
ASSERLAVAQETQY
>TRBV4-3|.
ASSPRLVTDTQY
>TRBV5-1|once
ASSSGAGGAETQY
>TRBV10-1|few
ASSAGFTEAF
>TRBV15|.
ATSRDSRGPEVDGYT
>TRBV19|.
ASSSTGIGGYT
>TRBV11-2|.
ASSVTGTGVETYEQY
>TRBV24-1|.
ATSGRSSYNEQF
>TRBV29-1|.
SVGRANTEAF
>TRBV18|.
ASSLLGQNAFFMNTEAF